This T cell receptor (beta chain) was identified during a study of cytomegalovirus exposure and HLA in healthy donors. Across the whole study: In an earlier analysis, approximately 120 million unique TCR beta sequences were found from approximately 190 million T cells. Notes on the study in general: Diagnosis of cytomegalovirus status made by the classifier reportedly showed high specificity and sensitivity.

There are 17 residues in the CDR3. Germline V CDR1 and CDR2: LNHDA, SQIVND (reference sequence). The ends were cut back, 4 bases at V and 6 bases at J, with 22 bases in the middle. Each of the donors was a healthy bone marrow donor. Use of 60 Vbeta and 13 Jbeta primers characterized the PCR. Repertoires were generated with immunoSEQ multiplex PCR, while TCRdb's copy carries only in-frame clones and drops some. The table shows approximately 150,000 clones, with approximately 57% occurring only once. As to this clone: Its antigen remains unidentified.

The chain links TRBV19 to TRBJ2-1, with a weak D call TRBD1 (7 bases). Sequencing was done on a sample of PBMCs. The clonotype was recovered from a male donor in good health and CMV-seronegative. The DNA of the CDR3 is TGTGCCAGTAGTAGGCCGGGGGCAGGGGGATACGGCAATGAGCAGTTCTTC. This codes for CASSRPGAGGYGNEQFF.